The 13 T cell receptor beta chains given below trace back to one sample, sequenced in a study of blood T cell repertoires in COVID-19 (dated by TCRdb to between 2020 and 2021). The receptor library was made with the immunoSEQ multiplex PCR assay. The immuneACCESS repertoire file appears here via TCRdb, limited to in-frame rearrangements. These files lack a portion of the clones; in checked studies, under half of the deficit traces to unresolved V genes, and the cause of the others is not known. The sample table records 75,000 to 80,000 clones; roughly 80% of these occur just once. In total, the top ten clones hold 15% to 20% of the sample. The sample taken for sequencing was peripheral blood. Source of these receptors: a woman aged 60 to 75 with acute or convalescent COVID-19.

This chain uses TRBV5-1 with TRBJ2-3, with no clear D. CDR1 and CDR2 (germline): SGHRS, YFSETQ. The CDR3 consists of 11 residues. Trimming left V 1 base short and J 6 bases short, with 3 bases between. DNA for the CDR3: TGCGCCAGCAGCTTGCGGGATACGCAGTATTTT. Its protein is CASSLRDTQYF.

V is TRBV30 and J is TRBJ1-1; perhaps TRBD1 as D (6 bases). CDR3 length: 14 amino acids. The ends were cut back, 2 bases at V and 0 bases at J, with 10 bases in the middle. In germline, CDR1 is GTSNPN, CDR2 SVGIG (reference sequence). CDR3 sequence: CAWSPGQLNTEAFF. CDR3 DNA sequence: TGTGCCTGGAGTCCCGGACAGCTGAACACTGAAGCTTTCTTT.

This clone was counted only a few times. The chain recombines TRBV6-4 with TRBJ1-6, with 7 bases that match TRBD1. The CDR3 sequence is 14 residues long. V lost 2 bases, J lost 7 bases, and 2 bases stayed unmatched. Germline lookup yields CDR1 MRHNA and CDR2 SNTAGT. The CDR3 is CASSDGTANSPLHF. In DNA, the CDR3 is TGTGCCAGCAGTGACGGGACAGCCAATTCACCCCTCCACTTT.

The genes are TRBV24-1 and TRBJ2-2; 9 nucleotides agree with TRBD1. Germline V gene lookup returns CDR1 KGHDR and CDR2 SFDVKD. This CDR3 has 18 residues. V lost 4 bases, J lost 2 bases, and 10 bases stayed unmatched. The CDR3 spells CATSDAGTGKGNTGELFF. The CDR3 nucleotides read TGTGCCACCAGTGACGCCGGGACAGGGAAAGGAAACACCGGGGAGCTGTTTTTT.

J is TRBJ2-7 and V is TRBV10-3; tentative D call: TRBD1 (7 bases). The CDR3 spans 11 residues. The germline gives CDR1 ENHRY, CDR2 SYGVKD. Trimming removed 11 bases at V and 6 bases at J, with 14 bases between. The CDR3 sequence: CASSGGGEQYV. Written as DNA, the CDR3 is TGTGCCTCCTCAGGGGGAGGCGAGCAGTACGTC.

The chain combines TRBV3-1 (or the pseudogene TRBV3-2) with TRBJ1-1, with D unclear. V was pared by 1 base and J by 2 bases, with 11 bases between. The germline V gene has CDR1 LGHDT and CDR2 YNNKEL (reference sequence). The length of the CDR3 is 15 residues. The CDR3 reads CASSQVAGGNTEAFF. DNA for the CDR3: TGTGCCAGCAGCCAAGTCGCAGGAGGTAACACTGAAGCTTTCTTT.

This clone was recorded a few times. The V gene is TRBV4-1, the J gene TRBJ1-6; D remains ambiguous. Trimming stripped 0 bases from V and 9 bases from J, with 9 bases between. Germline values: CDR1 MGHRA, CDR2 YSYEKL. The CDR3 extends over 14 amino acids. The CDR3 coding sequence is TGCGCCAGCAGCCAAGATTGGGCCGGTTCACCCCTCCACTTT. Its translation: CASSQDWAGSPLHF.

This chain uses TRBV11-2 with TRBJ1-3; D possibly corresponds to TRBD1 (6 bases). The CDR3 has 15 residues. The V gene lost 3 bases and the J gene lost 4 bases, with 13 bases spanning the gap. Germline loops: CDR1 SGHAT, CDR2 FQNNGV. As DNA, the CDR3 is TGTGCCAGCAGCTTGACAGGCCTTGACGGAAACACCATATATTTT. It yields the protein CASSLTGLDGNTIYF.

The rearrangement joins TRBV11-2 to TRBJ1-4; D gene uncertain. V was trimmed by 3 bases and J by 7 bases, leaving 12 bases between them. CDR3 size: 14 residues. From germline, CDR1 is SGHAT and CDR2 FQNNGV. CDR3 nucleotide sequence: TGTGCCAGCAGCTTTGCACGTGAGAGTGAAAAACTGTTTTTT. It translates to CASSFARESEKLFF.

The V call is TRBV24-1, the J call TRBJ2-1; no clear D gene. The germline V and J ends were trimmed by 5 bases and 1 base, with 11 bases remaining between them. CDR3 length: 15 residues. Germline-derived CDR1 and CDR2 are KGHDR and SFDVKD. DNA for the CDR3: TGTGCCACCAGTGTCCAGACTGGTTCCTACAATGAGCAGTTCTTC. Encoded protein: CATSVQTGSYNEQFF.

The rearrangement links TRBV12-3 or TRBV12-4 to TRBJ1-1; no firm D call. V shed 1 base and J shed 7 bases, with 4 bases lying between them. The CDR3 extends over 11 amino acids. The CDR3 DNA follows: TGTGCCAGCAGTTTAGACGGTGAAGCTTTCTTT. Protein product: CASSLDGEAFF.

V is TRBV7-9 and J is TRBJ1-3; a weak D match, TRBD1 (5 bases). This CDR3 comprises 14 residues. Germline V lookup: CDR1 SEHNR, CDR2 FQNEAQ (reference sequence). V lost 4 bases to trimming and J lost 5 bases, with 12 bases between them. The CDR3 sequence: CASSSQGYRNTIYF. In nucleotides, the CDR3 is TGTGCCAGCAGCTCCCAGGGTTATAGAAACACCATATATTTT.

This chain connects TRBV27 to TRBJ2-7; 7 nucleotides line up with TRBD1. In germline, CDR1 is MNHEY, CDR2 SMNVEV (reference sequence). J was trimmed by 0 bases and V by 5 bases; bases with no gene match: 10. CDR3 size: 16 residues. The CDR3 DNA reads as TGTGCCAGCAGTCCCTACCCGGACAGGATCTCCTACGAGCAGTACTTC. Protein: CASSPYPDRISYEQYF.